The present entry profiles one TCR beta chain with its context. This sample is part of a study of blood T cell repertoires in COVID-19. Original processing notes: From reference gene primer amplification, estimates of nucleated cell counts were derived. The data were produced by immunoSEQ multiplex PCR, yet TCRdb's version contains in-frame clones alone and is incomplete. Clone size and V and J calls were adopted from that table, with D and trimming inferred from the DNA. Of about 72,000 clones listed, 90% are singletons. CDR1 is GTSNPN, CDR2 SVGIG, per germline (reference sequence). The CDR3 has 13 residues. V lost 1 base and J 2 bases, leaving 9 bases between the germline ends.

The rearrangement joins TRBV30 to TRBJ2-7; D may be TRBD2 (6 bases). The specimen sequenced was peripheral blood. This TCR came from a human donor in a cohort sampled during active COVID-19. CDR3 protein: CAWSAGTAYEQYF. The CDR3 nucleotides are TGTGCCTGGAGTGCTGGGACTGCCTACGAGCAGTACTTC.